A single sample is the source of the 10 T cell receptor beta chains below, sequenced in a study of cytomegalovirus exposure and HLA in healthy donors. PCR involved 60 Vbeta and 13 Jbeta primers. Clones were sequenced by immunoSEQ multiplex PCR, and TCRdb holds only the in-frame ones, with some missing. The data contain roughly 190,000 clones, about 85% of them seen just once; the ten biggest clones take up around 1.5%. Material: PBMCs. The receptors were sampled from a woman in her fifties or sixties in good health and CMV-seronegative.

The gene calls are TRBV28 and TRBJ2-1; TRBD2 agrees at 10 bases. The junction had 6 bases not matched to a gene; V was cut back by 0 bases and J by 7 bases. This CDR3 region has 16 residues. Per the germline V gene, CDR1 is MDHEN and CDR2 is SYDVKM. The CDR3 loop is CASSLWASGSLNEQFF. DNA of the CDR3: TGTGCCAGCAGTTTATGGGCTAGCGGGAGCCTAAATGAGCAGTTCTTC. Full variable domain (rest looked up from reference TRBV28 and TRBJ2-1): DVKVTQSSRYLVKRTGEKVFLECVQDMDHENMFWYRQDPGLGLRLIYFSYDVKMKEKGDIPEGYSVSREKKERFSLILESASTNQTSMYLCASSLWASGSLNEQFFGPGTRLTVL.

This chain joins TRBV6-5 and TRBJ1-2; no reliable D call. The V end was cut by 0 bases, the J end by 4 bases, with 12 bases between. Germline V gene data show CDR1 as MNHEY and CDR2 as SVGAGI. The CDR3 contains 15 residues. Here the CDR3 reads CASSYSKRQSYGYTF. CDR3 in DNA: TGTGCCAGCAGTTACTCGAAACGTCAGTCCTATGGCTACACCTTC.

This chain links TRBV5-1 with TRBJ1-3; no clear D. Trimming left V 5 bases short and J 0 bases short, with 12 bases between. There are 15 residues in the CDR3. The germline V gene has CDR1 SGHRS and CDR2 YFSETQ. CDR3 nucleotides: TGCGCCAGCAGGGGAGGGCAGGCCTCTGGAAACACCATATATTTT. It encodes CASRGGQASGNTIYF.

V and J are TRBV7-2 and TRBJ1-1, with 7 bases fitting TRBD1. J lost 5 bases, V lost 6 bases, and 9 bases had no gene match. Germline V lookup: CDR1 SGHTA, CDR2 FQGNSA. The CDR3 has 14 residues. The CDR3 DNA sequence: TGTGCCAGCAGGAACGACAGGGTGACGACTGAAGCTTTCTTT. This gives the protein CASRNDRVTTEAFF. Variable domain in full (rest from reference TRBV7-2 and TRBJ1-1): GAGVSQSPSNKVTEKGKDVELRCDPISGHTALYWYRQSLGQGLEFLIYFQGNSAPDKSGLPSDRFSAERTGGSVSTLTIQRTQQEDSAVYLCASRNDRVTTEAFFGQGTRLTVV.

CDR3 protein: CASSPGGEQYF. The CDR3 DNA reads TGTGCCAGCAGCCCCGGGGGGGAGCAGTACTTC. This chain uses TRBV28 with TRBJ2-7; 7 positions agree with TRBD2. The junction had 3 bases not matched to a gene; V was cut back by 6 bases and J by 7 bases. Germline values: CDR1 MDHEN, CDR2 SYDVKM. The CDR3 spans 11 residues.

The V gene is TRBV29-1, the J gene TRBJ2-2; 8 positions match TRBD2. The CDR3 totals 17 residues. V lost 4 bases and J lost 0; bases outside the gene matches: 10. From germline, CDR1 is SQVTM and CDR2 ANQGSEA. The CDR3 sequence: CSVVGFTGGPNTGELFF. The CDR3 DNA follows: TGCAGCGTTGTGGGGTTCACGGGGGGGCCGAACACCGGGGAGCTGTTTTTT.

This clone was picked up one time. The V call is TRBV10-3, the J call TRBJ2-1; 9 nucleotides agree with TRBD2. This CDR3 has 16 residues. V dropped 3 bases and J dropped 9; count of bases not matched to a gene: 12. Germline CDR1 is ENHRY and CDR2 is SYGVKD. The CDR3 reads CAISDWGSGSLSEQFF. DNA of the CDR3: TGTGCCATCAGTGATTGGGGTAGCGGGAGTTTAAGTGAGCAGTTCTTC.

CDR3: CASSSIDRTYGYTF. The CDR3 bases are TGTGCCAGCAGCTCTATAGACAGGACCTATGGCTACACCTTC. The J gene is TRBJ1-2, the V gene TRBV5-6; perhaps TRBD1 as D (6 bases). V lost 3 bases to trimming and J lost 4 bases, with 13 bases between them. The CDR3 consists of 14 residues. Germline lookup yields CDR1 SGHDT and CDR2 YYEEEE.

This chain links TRBV12-1 with TRBJ1-6; the table's D call, TRBD1, was not checked against the DNA. TRBV12-1 is a pseudogene locus. This CDR3 is built from 18 residues. The CDR3 sequence: CASSFYRQGQGDNSPLHF. The CDR3 region has the DNA TGTGCCAGCAGCTTTTATCGACAGGGGCAAGGAGATAATTCACCCCTCCACTTT.

J is TRBJ1-2 and V is TRBV29-1, with 8 positions matching TRBD1. The trim removed 2 bases at V and 2 bases at J, leaving 4 bases unmatched. The CDR3 spans 14 residues. Germline CDR1 is SQVTM and CDR2 is ANQGSEA. Here the CDR3 reads CSVENRDRNYGYTF. CDR3 in DNA: TGCAGCGTTGAAAATAGGGACAGGAACTATGGCTACACCTTC.